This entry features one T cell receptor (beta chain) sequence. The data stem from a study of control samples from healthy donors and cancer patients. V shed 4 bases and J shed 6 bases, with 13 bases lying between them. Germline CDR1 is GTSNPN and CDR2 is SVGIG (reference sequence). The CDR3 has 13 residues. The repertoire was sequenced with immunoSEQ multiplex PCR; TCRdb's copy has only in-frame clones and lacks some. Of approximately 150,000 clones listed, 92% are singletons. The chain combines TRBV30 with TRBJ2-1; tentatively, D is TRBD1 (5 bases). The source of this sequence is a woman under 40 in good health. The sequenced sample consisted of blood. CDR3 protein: CAWKGVMGNEQFF. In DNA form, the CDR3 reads TGTGCCTGGAAAGGGGTTATGGGCAATGAGCAGTTCTTC.